The 30 T cell receptor beta chains in this list originate from one sample, sequenced in a study of blood T cell repertoires in COVID-19. Sequencing used immunoSEQ multiplex PCR; TCRdb keeps in-frame clones, though not all of them. This sample has 250,000 or so clones, with approximately 86% found just once. What was sequenced was peripheral blood. The receptors were sampled from a man older than 75 with acute or convalescent COVID-19.

This clone was found once. The chain combines TRBV5-1 with TRBJ2-7, with D tentatively TRBD2 (6 bases). Trimming took off 7 bases at V and 0 bases at J, with 14 bases between the two ends. Germline lookup yields CDR1 SGHRS and CDR2 YFSETQ. This CDR3 has 14 amino acids. The CDR3 sequence: CASGGTVSSYEQYF. In nucleotides, the CDR3 is TGCGCCAGCGGCGGGACGGTGAGCTCCTACGAGCAGTACTTC. Filled out from reference TRBV5-1 and TRBJ2-7, the complete variable domain reads KAGVTQTPRYLIKTRGQQVTLSCSPISGHRSVSWYQQTPGQGLQFLFEYFSETQRNKGNFPGRFSGRQFSNSRSEMNVSTLELGDSALYLCASGGTVSSYEQYFGPGTRLTVT.

The chain joins TRBV9 to TRBJ2-2; D is perhaps TRBD2 (6 bases). The CDR3 is made up of 16 amino acids. Germline CDR1 and CDR2: SGDLS and YYNGEE. The V and J ends lost 3 bases and 0 bases respectively, with 12 bases between them. CDR3 protein: CASSARDSANTGELFF. The CDR3, as DNA: TGTGCCAGCAGCGCCCGGGACTCGGCGAACACCGGGGAGCTGTTTTTT.

The genes are TRBV4-3 and TRBJ2-7; 9 bases match TRBD1. Germline CDR1 LGHNA, CDR2 YSLEER. J was trimmed by 4 bases and V by 2 bases; bases with no gene match: 6. CDR3 length equals 15 residues. This CDR3 reads CASSQNGQGRYEQYF. The CDR3 coding sequence is TGCGCCAGCAGCCAAAATGGACAGGGGAGGTACGAGCAGTACTTC.

The rearrangement links TRBV18 to TRBJ1-2, with D tentatively TRBD1 (5 bases). CDR1 and CDR2 (germline): KGHSH, LQKENI. V dropped 3 bases and J dropped 0 bases, with 11 bases sitting between them. The CDR3 runs to 15 residues. The CDR3 loop reads CASSPLTEPNYGYTF. In DNA form, the CDR3 reads TGTGCCAGCTCACCCTTGACAGAACCTAACTATGGCTACACCTTC.

The chain has TRBV24-1 and TRBJ2-1, with TRBD2 identical over 10 bases. The CDR3 is made up of 16 amino acids. Losses at the gene ends were 0 bases for V and 6 bases for J; bases not matched to a gene: 4. Germline V gives CDR1 KGHDR, CDR2 SFDVKD. Here the CDR3 DNA reads TGTGCCACCAGTGATTTGCAGCGGGAGGGCCGCAATGAGCAGTTCTTC. This encodes CATSDLQREGRNEQFF.

The genes are TRBV20-1 and TRBJ2-1; D is uncertain. CDR3 length: 11 amino acids. Germline assignment: CDR1 DFQATT and CDR2 SNEGSKA (reference sequence). Trimming left V 5 bases short and J 7 bases short, with 9 bases between. The CDR3 here is CSAFSGNEQFF. The CDR3 DNA reads TGCAGTGCTTTCTCCGGGAATGAGCAGTTCTTC.

The chain couples TRBV5-1 to TRBJ2-3, with TRBD1 as a possible D gene (5 bases). CDR1 is SGHRS, CDR2 YFSETQ, per germline. The V and J ends lost 4 bases and 3 bases respectively, with 6 bases between them. The CDR3 spans 12 residues. This CDR3 reads CASSGQTDTQYF. The CDR3 DNA follows: TGCGCCAGCAGCGGACAAACAGATACGCAGTATTTT.

This sequence joins TRBV19 and TRBJ1-5; 7 bases line up with TRBD1. The CDR3 has 15 residues. V shed 1 base and J 6 bases; nucleotides not matched to a gene: 6. Looked up from germline, CDR1 is LNHDA and CDR2 is SQIVND (reference sequence). DNA for the CDR3: TGTGCCAGTAGTATAGGCCAGGGGGGTACTCAGCCCCAGCATTTT. Translated: CASSIGQGGTQPQHF.

The chain combines TRBV18 with TRBJ2-2, with D possibly being TRBD1 (6 bases). The length of the CDR3 is 14 residues. Germline lookup yields CDR1 KGHSH and CDR2 LQKENI. V dropped 7 bases and J dropped 1 base, with 10 bases sitting between them. The CDR3 DNA sequence: TGTGCCAGCTTTCAGGACAGGAACACCGGGGAGCTGTTTTTT. It translates to CASFQDRNTGELFF.

The gene calls are TRBV5-4 and TRBJ2-7; D is possibly TRBD1 (5 bases). The CDR3 is 15 residues long. V was cut by 4 bases and J by 2 bases, with 16 bases left in between. CDR1 and CDR2 (germline): SGHNT, YYREEE (reference sequence). CDR3 coding DNA: TGTGCCAGCAGCGTCGCGACTGGACAACCCTACGAGCAGTACTTC. Translation: CASSVATGQPYEQYF.

This chain connects TRBV6-6 to TRBJ2-5, with TRBD1 as a possible D gene (7 bases). Trimming removed 5 bases at V and 6 bases at J, with 19 bases between. CDR1 MNHNY and CDR2 SVGAGI come from the germline V gene (reference sequence). CDR3 size: 15 residues. For the CDR3, the DNA is TGTGCCAGCAGTCTAGGAGGGGGCGTGTGGAAGACCCAGTACTTC. Translated: CASSLGGGVWKTQYF.

V and J are TRBV5-1 and TRBJ1-4, with a possible D match to TRBD1 (5 bases). CDR1 is SGHRS and CDR2 is YFSETQ in the germline V gene. The CDR3 is 15 amino acids. Trimming pared 0 bases from V and 11 bases from J, leaving 17 bases between. The CDR3 sequence is CASSLGQGDRRKLFF. CDR3 bases: TGCGCCAGCAGCTTGGGTCAGGGTGATCGCCGGAAACTGTTTTTT.

The rearrangement joins TRBV27 to TRBJ2-2, with a weak D call TRBD2 (5 bases). Between the trimmed V and J ends, which lost 1 base and 7 bases, there was a span of 13 bases. Germline CDR1 is MNHEY and CDR2 is SMNVEV (reference sequence). This CDR3 has 15 amino acids. CDR3 amino acids: CASSLWGAGSGELFF. CDR3 DNA sequence: TGTGCCAGCAGTTTATGGGGTGCGGGCAGCGGGGAGCTGTTTTTT.

The V call is TRBV19, the J call TRBJ2-1, with a tentative D call TRBD2 (7 bases). The length of the CDR3 is 15 residues. Trimming stripped 0 bases from V and 7 bases from J, with 13 bases between. Germline-derived CDR1 and CDR2 are LNHDA and SQIVND (reference sequence). CDR3: CASSIEGRGRNEQFF. The CDR3 bases are TGTGCCAGTAGTATAGAGGGGCGGGGGCGGAATGAGCAGTTCTTC.

The chain links TRBV5-4 to TRBJ2-1, with 7 bases identical to TRBD1. V lost 5 bases, J lost 5 bases, and 10 bases stayed unmatched. Germline V lookup: CDR1 SGHNT, CDR2 YYREEE (reference sequence). This CDR3 spans 15 amino acids. The CDR3 DNA reads TGTGCCAGCAGTACCCGGGACAGACCCAACAATGAGCAGTTCTTC. As protein: CASSTRDRPNNEQFF.

This chain uses TRBV6-6 with TRBJ2-7, with 7 bases aligning to TRBD1. Per the germline V gene, CDR1 is MNHNY and CDR2 is SVGAGI (reference sequence). The CDR3 spans 14 residues. Germline trimming cut 3 bases from V and 2 bases from J; bases unmatched to any gene: 4. The CDR3 coding sequence is TGTGCCAGCAGTTATCCGGGACAGCCCTACGAGCAGTACTTC. Encoded protein: CASSYPGQPYEQYF.

This clone has just one count. The V call is TRBV12-3 or TRBV12-4, the J call TRBJ2-5; 8 bases agree with TRBD2. The CDR3 is 13 amino acids. With V trimmed by 9 bases and J by 5 bases, 8 bases remained unmatched. The CDR3 nucleotides read TGTGCCAGTTTAGCGGGAACGGAGGAGACCCAGTACTTC. Protein product: CASLAGTEETQYF.

The chain joins TRBV7-9 to TRBJ2-5, with 11 bases fitting TRBD2. J was trimmed by 1 base and V by 2 bases; bases with no gene match: 6. The germline CDR1 and CDR2 sequences are SEHNR and FQNEAQ (reference sequence). CDR3 length: 17 amino acids. CDR3 sequence reads: CASSLTLAGVFQETQYF. DNA of the CDR3: TGTGCCAGCAGCTTAACACTAGCGGGAGTGTTCCAAGAGACCCAGTACTTC.

The rearrangement uses TRBV9 and TRBJ1-1; TRBD1 aligns across 8 bases. CDR3 length: 14 residues. The V gene's germline CDR1 is SGDLS and CDR2 YYNGEE. Trimming took 1 base from V and 3 from J; bases not matched to a gene: 2. For the CDR3, the DNA is TGTGCCAGCAGCGTACAGGGGGCGGACACTGAAGCTTTCTTT. Amino acid sequence: CASSVQGADTEAFF.

The chain uses TRBV25-1 and TRBJ2-1; 9 bases align to TRBD2. The trim removed 3 bases at V and 4 bases at J, leaving 7 bases unmatched. This CDR3 spans 16 amino acids. Germline V gene lookup returns CDR1 MGHDK and CDR2 SYGVNS. The CDR3 here is CASSDSAGGPYNEQFF. The CDR3 coding sequence is TGTGCCAGCAGTGACTCAGCGGGGGGACCATACAATGAGCAGTTCTTC.

The chain employs TRBV9 and TRBJ1-4; possible D gene TRBD1, 6 bases. The CDR3 runs 14 residues. Trimming removed 0 bases at V and 8 bases at J, with 11 bases between. CDR1 SGDLS and CDR2 YYNGEE come from the germline V gene. Here the CDR3 reads CASSVGGHGEKLFF. CDR3 nucleotides: TGTGCCAGCAGCGTAGGGGGACACGGCGAAAAACTGTTTTTT.

CDR3: CASSYGGRGLGNTIYF. For the CDR3, the DNA is TGTGCCAGCAGTTACGGGGGCAGGGGGCTTGGAAACACCATATATTTT. This chain links TRBV6-5 with TRBJ1-3; 8 bases agree with TRBD1. V shed 2 bases, J shed 3 bases, and the junction held 6 bases outside the gene matches. The CDR3 is made up of 16 amino acids. CDR1 and CDR2 from the germline V gene are MNHEY and SVGAGI.

V usage is TRBV7-2 and J usage is TRBJ2-5; 10 bases match TRBD2. Trimming took 4 bases from V and 4 from J; bases not matched to a gene: 12. The CDR3 has 17 amino acids. The V gene's germline CDR1 is SGHTA and CDR2 FQGNSA. CDR3 coding DNA: TGTGCCAGCAGCTGGGGGGAACTAGCGGGGCTTGGAGAGACCCAGTACTTC. Residues: CASSWGELAGLGETQYF.

The chain combines TRBV19 with TRBJ2-7; TRBD2 matches at 8 bases. Germline CDR1 is LNHDA and CDR2 is SQIVND (reference sequence). The CDR3 totals 13 residues. The V and J ends lost 5 bases and 3 bases, in that order; junction bases with no gene match: 3. The CDR3 DNA reads TGTGCCAGTAGTTCGACTAGCGACTACGAGCAGTACTTC. This codes for CASSSTSDYEQYF.

In this sample, this clone turned up once. V and J are TRBV19 and TRBJ1-5, with 8 bases aligning to TRBD1. This CDR3 is built from 14 residues. V shed 4 bases and J 6 bases; nucleotides not matched to a gene: 5. Germline V gene sequence: CDR1 LNHDA, CDR2 SQIVND (reference sequence). The CDR3 spells CASSRTQGGQPQHF. The DNA for the CDR3 is TGTGCCAGTAGTAGAACACAGGGGGGTCAGCCCCAGCATTTT.

The rearrangement uses TRBV5-1 and TRBJ2-3; D is undetermined. The germline V gene encodes CDR1 SGHRS and CDR2 YFSETQ. Trimming removed 0 bases at V and 2 bases at J, with 7 bases between. There are 14 residues in the CDR3. The CDR3 region is CASSLGQNTDTQYF. The CDR3 DNA sequence: TGCGCCAGCAGCTTGGGGCAAAACACAGATACGCAGTATTTT.

The V call is TRBV12-5, the J call TRBJ1-1, with 8 bases matching TRBD1. V lost 6 bases and J lost 8; bases outside the gene matches: 17. This CDR3 has 16 residues. CDR1 and CDR2 (germline): LGHNT, FRNRAP. For the CDR3, the DNA is TGTGCTAGTGGCCCTCCCGGGACAGGAGCCACGCGAGAAGCTTTCTTT. Protein: CASGPPGTGATREAFF.

The chain combines TRBV19 with TRBJ1-5, with D possibly TRBD1 on 6 matching bases. The length of the CDR3 is 14 residues. Deletions cut 7 bases from V and 3 bases from J, with 13 bases between. Germline CDR1 and CDR2: LNHDA and SQIVND (reference sequence). The CDR3 DNA sequence: TGTGCCAGTACCTTAGGACAGCTCAATCAGCCCCAGCATTTT. Translating it yields CASTLGQLNQPQHF.

The V and J genes are TRBV6-2 or TRBV6-3 and TRBJ1-5; D call uncertain. Germline V CDR1 and CDR2: MNHEY, SVGEGT. The CDR3 is made up of 16 amino acids. V lost 2 bases to trimming and J lost 0 bases, with 11 bases between them. CDR3: CASSYGADYSNQPQHF. The CDR3 nucleotides are TGTGCCAGCAGTTACGGTGCGGACTATAGCAATCAGCCCCAGCATTTT.

This clone has only a few counts. This sequence joins TRBV6-5 and TRBJ2-7, with a possible D match to TRBD1 (6 bases). This CDR3 has 16 amino acids. Germline V CDR1 and CDR2: MNHEY, SVGAGI. The V and J ends lost 4 bases and 1 base respectively, with 17 bases between them. CDR3 sequence (DNA): TGTGCCAGCAGTTCCCCCCGACAGGTGGGTTCCTACGAGCAGTACTTC. Encoded protein: CASSSPRQVGSYEQYF.